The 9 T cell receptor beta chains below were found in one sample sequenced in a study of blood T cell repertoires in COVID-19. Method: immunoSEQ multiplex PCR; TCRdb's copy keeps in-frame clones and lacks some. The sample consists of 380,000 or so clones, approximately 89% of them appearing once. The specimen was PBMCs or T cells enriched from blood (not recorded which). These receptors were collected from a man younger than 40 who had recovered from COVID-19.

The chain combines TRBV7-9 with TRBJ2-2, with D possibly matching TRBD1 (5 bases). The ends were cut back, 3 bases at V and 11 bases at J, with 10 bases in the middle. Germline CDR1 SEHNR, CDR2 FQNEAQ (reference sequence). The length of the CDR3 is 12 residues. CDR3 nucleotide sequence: TGTGCCAGCAGCTTTAGGGGCCCTGAGCTGTTTTTT. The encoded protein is CASSFRGPELFF.

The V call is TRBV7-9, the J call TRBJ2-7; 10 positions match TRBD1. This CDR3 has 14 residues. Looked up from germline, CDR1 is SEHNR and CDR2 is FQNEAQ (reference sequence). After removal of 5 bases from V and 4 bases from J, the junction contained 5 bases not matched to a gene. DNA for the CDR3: TGTGCCAGCAGCCCTGGACAGGGGGAATACGAGCAGTACTTC. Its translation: CASSPGQGEYEQYF.

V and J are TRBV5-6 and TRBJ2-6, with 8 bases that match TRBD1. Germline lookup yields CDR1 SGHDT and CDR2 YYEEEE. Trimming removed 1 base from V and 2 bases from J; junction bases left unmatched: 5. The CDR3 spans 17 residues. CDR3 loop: CASSLPGGEAGANVLTF. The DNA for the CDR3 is TGTGCCAGCAGCTTGCCAGGGGGCGAGGCTGGGGCCAACGTCCTGACTTTC.

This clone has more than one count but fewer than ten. The CDR3 DNA follows: TGTGCCAGCTCACAACAGCCCCAGGGGAACACCATATATTTT. As protein: CASSQQPQGNTIYF. The chain is built from TRBV18 and TRBJ1-3; the D gene is possibly TRBD1 (6 bases). Trimming pared 4 bases from V and 7 bases from J, leaving 14 bases between. CDR3 size: 14 residues. Germline values: CDR1 KGHSH, CDR2 LQKENI.

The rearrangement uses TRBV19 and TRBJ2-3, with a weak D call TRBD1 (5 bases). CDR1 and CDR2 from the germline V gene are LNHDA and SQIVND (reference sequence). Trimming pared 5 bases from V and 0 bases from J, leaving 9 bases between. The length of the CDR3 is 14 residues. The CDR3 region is CASSPGASTDTQYF. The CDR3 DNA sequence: TGTGCCAGTAGTCCTGGGGCTAGCACAGATACGCAGTATTTT. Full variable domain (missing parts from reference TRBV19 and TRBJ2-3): DGGITQSPKYLFRKEGQNVTLSCEQNLNHDAMYWYRQDPGQGLRLIYYSQIVNDFQKGDIAEGYSVSREKKESFPLTVTSAQKNPTAFYLCASSPGASTDTQYFGPGTRLTVL.

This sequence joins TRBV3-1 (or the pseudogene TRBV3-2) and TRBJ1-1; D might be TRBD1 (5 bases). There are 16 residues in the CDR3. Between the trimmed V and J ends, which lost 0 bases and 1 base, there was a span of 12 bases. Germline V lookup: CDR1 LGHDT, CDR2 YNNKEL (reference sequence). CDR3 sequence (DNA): TGTGCCAGCAGCCAAGATGGTCAGGGAGGGAACACTGAAGCTTTCTTT. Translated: CASSQDGQGGNTEAFF.

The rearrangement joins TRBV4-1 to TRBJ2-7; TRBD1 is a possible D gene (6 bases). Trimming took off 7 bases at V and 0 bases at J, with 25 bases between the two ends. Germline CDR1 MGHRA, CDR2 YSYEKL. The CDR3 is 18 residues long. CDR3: CASTPVLTGSFNSYEQYF. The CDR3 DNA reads TGCGCCAGCACCCCCGTCCTTACAGGGTCCTTCAACTCCTACGAGCAGTACTTC.

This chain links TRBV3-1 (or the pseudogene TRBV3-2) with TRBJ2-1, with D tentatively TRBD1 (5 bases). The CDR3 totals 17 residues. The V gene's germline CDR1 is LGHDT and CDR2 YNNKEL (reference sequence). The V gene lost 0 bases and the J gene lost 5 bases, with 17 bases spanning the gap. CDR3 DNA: TGTGCCAGCAGCCAAGACCTATTGACTGGACAAAACAATGAGCAGTTCTTC. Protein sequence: CASSQDLLTGQNNEQFF.

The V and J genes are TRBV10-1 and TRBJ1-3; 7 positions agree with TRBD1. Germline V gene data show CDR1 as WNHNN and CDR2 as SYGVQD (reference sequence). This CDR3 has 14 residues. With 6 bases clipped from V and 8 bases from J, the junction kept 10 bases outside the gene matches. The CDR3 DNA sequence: TGCGCCAGCAGCGACGGACAGGTTTGTGACACCATATATTTT. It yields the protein CASSDGQVCDTIYF.